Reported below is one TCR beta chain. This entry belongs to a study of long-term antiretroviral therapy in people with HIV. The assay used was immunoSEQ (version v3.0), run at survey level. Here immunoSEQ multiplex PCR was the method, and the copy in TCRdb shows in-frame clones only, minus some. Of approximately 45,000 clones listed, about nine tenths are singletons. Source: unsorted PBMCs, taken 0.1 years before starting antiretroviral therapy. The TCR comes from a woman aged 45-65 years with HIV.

The CDR3 protein is CASSLEWRGNEQFF. Here the CDR3 DNA reads TGTGCCAGCAGCTTGGAATGGCGGGGAAATGAGCAGTTCTTC. The V gene is TRBV5-4, the J gene TRBJ2-1; D may be TRBD2 (6 bases). The V and J ends lost 0 bases and 7 bases respectively, with 11 bases between them. CDR3 size: 14 residues. The germline V gene has CDR1 SGHNT and CDR2 YYREEE (reference sequence).